This TCR beta chain was sequenced in a study of a mutant IDH1 vaccine in newly diagnosed glioma. Background on the study: There were roughly 62% males and around 38% females among treated patients, whose mean age was about 44 years. Patients got radiotherapy, temozolomide, or both beforehand, and most got both.

Data came from immunoSEQ multiplex PCR; TCRdb stores just in-frame clones and leaves some out. The repertoire has some 15,000 clones, around 95% of them found once; the top ten carry roughly 3.5%. Time point in this sample: baseline, week 1 (first vaccination visit). Sample treatment: pre-vaccination baseline after standard-of-care therapy. Points from the study as a whole: There were vaccine-induced immune responses in just under 95% of the patients.

This CDR3 has 19 residues. Germline trimming cut 7 bases from V and 0 bases from J; bases unmatched to any gene: 19. CDR1 is GTSNPN, CDR2 SVGIG, per germline (reference sequence). Comment on this clone: Its specificity is unknown.

The chain is built from TRBV30 and TRBJ1-3; 9 bases align to TRBD1. Sequencing was performed on peripheral blood mononuclear cells (PBMCs), taken from a glioma patient treated with radiotherapy, temozolomide or both. The TCR was taken from a woman younger than 30 with glioma. Some clones in this sample may be carry-over from other donors' samples. This CDR3 is CASRTIPGQGIFSGNTIYF. CDR3 coding DNA: TGTGCCTCCCGAACAATACCGGGACAGGGCATTTTCTCTGGAAACACCATATATTTT.